These 23 T cell receptor beta chains were all obtained from the same sample, sequenced in a study of shared clonotypes between healthy human individuals. This table comes from immunoSEQ multiplex PCR, and its TCRdb copy is limited to in-frame clones, with some not included. The sample consists of about 1 million clones, roughly 70% of them appearing once. The source material was memory CD4+ T cells sorted from blood. Described subset: CD45RA-negative fraction. The receptors here all came from a man aged 18 to 29 in good health.

In its sample, this clone was seen once. This chain joins TRBV2 and TRBJ2-7, with D perhaps TRBD2 (6 bases). The length of the CDR3 is 11 residues. Germline CDR1 reads SNHLY; CDR2 reads FYNNEI. CDR3 protein: CAWRGGYEQYF. As DNA, the CDR3 is TGTGCGTGGCGGGGAGGCTACGAGCAGTACTTC.

Concerning this clone: A read error is likely here: a far larger clone is one base away. The chain joins TRBV30 to TRBJ1-1; 8 bases line up with TRBD1. V lost 3 bases and J lost 4; bases outside the gene matches: 4. CDR3 length equals 13 residues. The V gene's germline CDR1 is GTSNPN and CDR2 SVGIG (reference sequence). The CDR3 loop reads CAWSQTGGTEAFF. CDR3 coding DNA: TGTGCCTGGAGCCAAACAGGGGGCACTGAAGCTTTCTTT.

The chain combines TRBV19 with TRBJ1-2; TRBD1 is a possible D gene (6 bases). The CDR3 sequence is 15 residues long. Looked up from germline, CDR1 is LNHDA and CDR2 is SQIVND (reference sequence). The V end was cut by 6 bases, the J end by 0 bases, with 14 bases between. Written as DNA, the CDR3 is TGTGCCAGTAGGCCGGACAGTTTAGCTAACTATGGCTACACCTTC. Protein: CASRPDSLANYGYTF. The complete variable domain, with remaining parts taken from reference TRBV19 and TRBJ1-2, reads DGGITQSPKYLFRKEGQNVTLSCEQNLNHDAMYWYRQDPGQGLRLIYYSQIVNDFQKGDIAEGYSVSREKKESFPLTVTSAQKNPTAFYLCASRPDSLANYGYTFGSGTRLTVV.

CDR3 sequence: CASTPSGGFTDTQYF. Written as DNA, the CDR3 is TGTGCCAGCACCCCTAGCGGGGGGTTCACAGATACGCAGTATTTT. V usage is TRBV5-6 and J usage is TRBJ2-3; 11 bases fit TRBD2. Germline values: CDR1 SGHDT, CDR2 YYEEEE. Trimming removed 6 bases from V and 2 bases from J; junction bases left unmatched: 5. The CDR3 is made up of 15 amino acids.

In its sample, this clone was seen many times. The chain has TRBV19 and TRBJ2-7; 7 nucleotides align to TRBD2. The CDR3 runs to 15 residues. CDR1 is LNHDA and CDR2 is SQIVND in the germline V gene (reference sequence). The junction had 18 bases not matched to a gene; V was cut back by 10 bases and J by 6 bases. The CDR3 DNA reads TGTGCCACGGGTTCAGGGCTAGCGGCCACCTCCGAGCAGTACTTC. It is translated as CATGSGLAATSEQYF.

The V and J genes are TRBV29-1 and TRBJ2-1, with D unresolved. The CDR3 extends over 12 amino acids. Germline lookup yields CDR1 SQVTM and CDR2 ANQGSEA. The ends were cut back, 4 bases at V and 7 bases at J, with 11 bases in the middle. DNA for the CDR3: TGCAGCGTTGTTAGCACCCCAAATGAGCAGTTCTTC. Its protein product is CSVVSTPNEQFF.

Of note for this clone: The sample has other DNA sequences that encode this CDR3 too. The CDR3 is CASSSQGNSYEQYF. CDR3 DNA: TGTGCCAGCAGCTCTCAGGGAAACTCCTACGAGCAGTACTTC. This rearrangement joins TRBV5-4 to TRBJ2-7, with a tentative D call TRBD1 (5 bases). Between the trimmed V and J ends, which lost 3 bases and 0 bases, there was a span of 10 bases. Germline V CDR1 and CDR2: SGHNT, YYREEE (reference sequence). CDR3 length: 14 residues.

The sample holds many counts of this clone. The chain recombines TRBV6-1 with TRBJ1-1; D unresolved. V lost 5 bases and J 1 base, leaving 11 bases between the germline ends. The CDR3 has 14 residues. Germline values: CDR1 MNHNS, CDR2 SASEGT. The CDR3 DNA is TGTGCCAGCAGTTTCGCCGGGAGGAACACTGAAGCTTTCTTT. Protein sequence: CASSFAGRNTEAFF.

This clone was counted many times. The V gene is TRBV5-1, the J gene TRBJ2-4; possibly TRBD2 for D (6 bases). CDR3 size: 15 residues. V was trimmed by 0 bases and J by 6 bases, leaving 13 bases between them. Germline assignment: CDR1 SGHRS and CDR2 YFSETQ. The CDR3 reads CASSLAQPGVNIQYF. Written as DNA, the CDR3 is TGCGCCAGCAGCTTGGCGCAGCCGGGGGTAAACATTCAGTACTTC.

As regards this clone: At the DNA level, this CDR3 is encoded by other sequences in the same sample as well. The chain recombines TRBV5-1 with TRBJ1-2; D is unresolved. The CDR3 has 13 residues. The germline V and J ends were trimmed by 0 bases and 3 bases, with 6 bases remaining between them. The germline V gene encodes CDR1 SGHRS and CDR2 YFSETQ. The CDR3 loop reads CASSLGPDYGYTF. DNA for the CDR3: TGCGCCAGCAGCTTGGGCCCGGACTATGGCTACACCTTC.

The rearrangement uses TRBV5-4 and TRBJ2-5; weak D call: TRBD2 (5 bases). Germline values: CDR1 SGHNT, CDR2 YYREEE (reference sequence). With 0 bases removed from V and 4 bases from J, the gap between germline ends came to 13 bases. This CDR3 is built from 15 residues. CDR3 sequence (DNA): TGTGCCAGCAGCTTGGGGGGTGGGAGAGGAGAGACCCAGTACTTC. This encodes CASSLGGGRGETQYF.

Turning to this clone: Within the sample, other DNA sequences also encode this same CDR3. The V and J genes are TRBV5-4 and TRBJ1-1; D is unresolved. The CDR3 loop spans 14 amino acids. Per germline, CDR1 SGHNT and CDR2 YYREEE (reference sequence). Trimming removed 4 bases from V and 5 bases from J, with 15 bases in between. The CDR3 nucleotides are TGTGCCAGCAGCCTGGATCCGGGTGGAACTGAAGCTTTCTTT. It encodes CASSLDPGGTEAFF.

The table lists this clone with a few counts. The chain has TRBV30 and TRBJ2-3; 9 nucleotides agree with TRBD2. J lost 4 bases, V lost 8 bases, and 7 bases had no gene match. Germline-derived CDR1 and CDR2 are GTSNPN and SVGIG (reference sequence). The CDR3 runs to 13 residues. The CDR3: CALSGGPADTQYF. Here the CDR3 DNA reads TGTGCCCTAAGCGGGGGGCCTGCAGATACGCAGTATTTT. The variable domain in full, with the rest retrieved from reference TRBV30 and TRBJ2-3, is SQTIHQWPATLVQPVGSPLSLECTVEGTSNPNLYWYRQAAGRGLQLLFYSVGIGQISSEVPQNLSASRPQDRQFILSSKKLLLSDSGFYLCALSGGPADTQYFGPGTRLTVL.

The chain carries TRBV5-1 and TRBJ2-7; 11 bases are a match to TRBD2. J lost 0 bases, V lost 3 bases, and 2 bases had no gene match. The CDR3 covers 15 residues. Germline CDR1 reads SGHRS; CDR2 reads YFSETQ. This chain's CDR3 is CASSWGLADSYEQYF. The CDR3, as DNA: TGCGCCAGCAGCTGGGGACTAGCGGACTCCTACGAGCAGTACTTC.

For this clone: A far larger clone is only one base removed, so a read error is likely. Within the sample, other DNA sequences also encode this same CDR3. This chain joins TRBV5-1 and TRBJ2-2; 14 positions match TRBD2. From germline, CDR1 is SGHRS and CDR2 YFSETQ. V shed 0 bases, J shed 5 bases, and the junction held 9 bases outside the gene matches. The CDR3 loop spans 19 amino acids. CDR3: CASSLDGLAGGRATGELFF. Here the CDR3 DNA reads TGCGCCAGCAGCTTGGATGGACTAGCGGGAGGACGGGCGACCGGGGAGCTGTTTTTT.

V and J are TRBV2 and TRBJ2-7; D call uncertain. V shed 8 bases and J shed 2 bases, with 10 bases lying between them. Looked up from germline, CDR1 is SNHLY and CDR2 is FYNNEI. The CDR3 sequence is 12 residues long. CDR3 bases: TGTGCCAGCCGAGGTGTGGCCTACGAGCAGTACTTC. It yields the protein CASRGVAYEQYF.

J is TRBJ2-7 and V is TRBV19; 14 bases align to TRBD2. CDR1 is LNHDA, CDR2 SQIVND, per germline (reference sequence). V was clipped by 7 bases and J by 5 bases; unmatched bases: 10. The CDR3 is made up of 16 amino acids. Here the CDR3 reads CASTETSGRASDEQYF. In nucleotides, the CDR3 is TGTGCCAGTACCGAGACTAGCGGGAGGGCCTCGGACGAGCAGTACTTC. The variable domain in full, completed from reference TRBV19 and TRBJ2-7, reads DGGITQSPKYLFRKEGQNVTLSCEQNLNHDAMYWYRQDPGQGLRLIYYSQIVNDFQKGDIAEGYSVSREKKESFPLTVTSAQKNPTAFYLCASTETSGRASDEQYFGPGTRLTVT.

This chain uses TRBV7-2 with TRBJ2-2; 10 bases are shared with TRBD1. There are 19 residues in the CDR3. CDR1 is SGHTA, CDR2 FQGNSA, per germline. V trimming: 2 bases; J trimming: 2 bases; junction bases outside the gene matches: 11. The CDR3 DNA sequence: TGTGCCAGCAGCTTAACCCTAGACAGGGGGCTGGGTAACACCGGGGAGCTGTTTTTT. It is translated as CASSLTLDRGLGNTGELFF.

This rearrangement joins TRBV9 to TRBJ2-2; tentative D call: TRBD1 (5 bases). From germline, CDR1 is SGDLS and CDR2 YYNGEE. V was trimmed by 5 bases and J by 3 bases, leaving 11 bases between them. The CDR3 has 14 amino acids. The CDR3 region has the DNA TGTGCCAGCAGATTCGACAGTGACACCGGGGAGCTGTTTTTT. Translation: CASRFDSDTGELFF.

The chain has TRBV7-2 and TRBJ2-3, with 11 bases aligning to TRBD2. Germline trimming cut 8 bases from V and 6 bases from J; bases unmatched to any gene: 10. Per the germline V gene, CDR1 is SGHTA and CDR2 is FQGNSA. The CDR3 runs to 15 residues. The CDR3 spells CASGLSGRASDTQYF. The CDR3 DNA reads TGTGCCAGCGGACTTAGCGGGAGGGCATCTGATACGCAGTATTTT.

Only a few counts were recorded for this clone. The chain recombines TRBV1 with TRBJ1-1; the tabulated D call, TRBD1, remains unverified against the DNA. TRBV1 is deemed a pseudogene. This CDR3 contains 14 residues. The chain's CDR3 is CTSSNRTVNTEAFF. DNA of the CDR3: TGCACCAGCAGCAACCGGACAGTTAACACTGAAGCTTTCTTT.

This clone was seen only a few times. This chain joins TRBV5-6 and TRBJ2-2; possible D gene TRBD2, 6 bases. Germline V gene lookup returns CDR1 SGHDT and CDR2 YYEEEE. With 5 bases removed from V and 2 bases from J, the gap between germline ends came to 16 bases. This CDR3 has 16 amino acids. This CDR3 is CASSPHGGTNTGELFF. CDR3 DNA: TGTGCCAGCAGTCCTCATGGCGGGACCAACACCGGGGAGCTGTTTTTT.

The chain uses TRBV20-1 and TRBJ2-3; D is ambiguous. Germline V gene sequence: CDR1 DFQATT, CDR2 SNEGSKA (reference sequence). The CDR3 contains 11 residues. CDR3 residues: CSAAGPDTQYF. CDR3 nucleotides: TGCAGCGCCGCCGGCCCAGATACGCAGTATTTT.